A selection of T cell receptor beta chains follows, all from one sample in a study of regulatory T cells in long-lasting Graves disease. TCRdb fed the multiplex PCR reads into MiXCR, producing one record per CDR3 protein. The table records 300,000 to 400,000 distinct CDR3 sequences, roughly a sixth of them present only once. The data also belong to a second study, concerning T cells in Graves' hyperthyroidism and ophthalmopathy.

The sequences come from peripheral blood mononuclear cells (PBMCs), collected at new diagnosis, from a patient treated with antithyroid drugs. Receptors were obtained from a man aged 35 to 55 with Graves disease. CDR3s include the opening cysteine and the closing phenylalanine or tryptophan. A D gene is named only where the DNA matches it firmly. Clone size appears in some rows only: once, few, many, or a class for an expanded clone.

J | size | D | V | CDR3 | DNA
TRBJ2-7 | NA | NA | TRBV20-1 | CSASSIGQTYEQYF | TGCAGTGCTAGCAGTATCGGACAGACCTACGAGCAGTACTTC
TRBJ2-5 | many | TRBD2 | TRBV7-9 | CASSPGLAGGPWETQYF | TGTGCCAGCAGTCCCGGACTAGCGGGGGGCCCCTGGGAGACCCAGTACTTC
TRBJ1-5 | many | NA | TRBV28 | CASTKNRGDQPQHF | TGTGCCAGCACCAAGAACAGAGGAGACCAGCCCCAGCATTTT
TRBJ2-3 | many | NA | TRBV7-2 | CASSLLAGSSTDTQYF | TGTGCCAGCAGCTTATTGGCGGGGTCTAGCACAGATACGCAGTATTTT
TRBJ2-6 | once | NA | TRBV28 | CASSIARDASGANVLTF | TGTGCCAGCAGTATCGCCAGGGACGCCTCTGGGGCCAACGTCCTGACTTTC
TRBJ2-3 | many | TRBD2 | TRBV2 | CASTPTSGGDTQYF | TGTGCCAGCACCCCGACTAGCGGGGGTGATACGCAGTATTTT
TRBJ2-5 | many | NA | TRBV6-1 | CASSEGIDQETQYF | TGTGCCAGCAGTGAAGGAATTGACCAAGAGACCCAGTACTTC
TRBJ2-5 | many | NA | TRBV5-1 | CASSRGARGLETQYF | TGCGCCAGCAGCCGGGGGGCGAGGGGGCTTGAGACCCAGTACTTC
TRBJ2-2 | NA | NA | TRBV19 | CASSIYGGELFF | TGTGCCAGTAGTATTTATGGCGGGGAGCTGTTTTTT
TRBJ2-2 | NA | NA | TRBV30 | CAWKESVNTGELFF | TGTGCCTGGAAAGAAAGTGTAAACACCGGGGAGCTGTTTTTT
TRBJ2-7 | NA | TRBD1 | TRBV10-3 | CAIRANRDSNSYEQYF | TGTGCCATCCGGGCTAACCGGGACAGCAACTCCTACGAGCAGTACTTC
TRBJ2-5 | NA | TRBD1 | TRBV10-3 | CAISDEDRGGETQYF | TGTGCCATCAGTGACGAGGACAGGGGGGGAGAGACCCAGTACTTC
TRBJ2-7 | many | TRBD2 | TRBV18 | CASSGGATYEQYF | TGTGCCAGCTCCGGGGGGGCCACCTACGAGCAGTACTTC
TRBJ1-5 | NA | NA | TRBV5-8 | CASSFLGSNQPQHF | TGTGCCAGCAGCTTTTTGGGTAGCAATCAGCCCCAGCATTTT
TRBJ1-2 | NA | NA | TRBV5-1 | CASSLSQGTTRGYTF | TGCGCCAGCAGCTTGTCCCAGGGGACAACTAGGGGCTACACCTTC
TRBJ2-3 | many | TRBD2 | TRBV20-1 | CSRRGGTDTQYF | TGCAGTCGGCGGGGGGGCACAGATACGCAGTATTTT
TRBJ2-4 | many | NA | TRBV28 | CASSLSPRSLAKNIQYF | TGTGCCAGCAGTCTATCCCCCAGGAGTCTAGCCAAAAACATTCAGTACTTC
TRBJ2-2 | NA | TRBD2 | TRBV28 | CACSLGLAGYTGELFF | TGTGCCTGCAGTTTGGGACTAGCGGGGTACACCGGGGAGCTGTTTTTT
TRBJ1-2 | many | TRBD1 | TRBV20-1 | CSARERDRGSVYGYTF | TGCAGTGCTAGAGAGCGGGACAGGGGGTCTGTCTATGGCTACACCTTC
TRBJ1-6 | many | TRBD1 | TRBV11-3 | CASSLDGGQGISPLHF | TGTGCCAGCAGCTTAGATGGGGGACAGGGGATCTCACCCCTCCACTTT
TRBJ2-3 | few | NA | TRBV6-2/TRBV6-3 | CASSSPPRQTQYF | TGTGCCAGCAGTTCCCCCCCGAGGCAGACGCAGTATTTT
TRBJ2-1 | NA | NA | TRBV12-3/TRBV12-4 | CASRNSYNEQFF | TGTGCCAGCCGAAACTCGTACAATGAGCAGTTCTTC
TRBJ2-7 | many | NA | TRBV7-9 | CASSTYYEQYF | TGTGCCAGCAGCACTTACTACGAGCAGTACTTC
TRBJ1-1 | many | NA | TRBV6-1 | CASSEQGRAEAFF | TGTGCCAGCAGTGAACAGGGGCGCGCTGAAGCTTTCTTT
TRBJ2-5 | many | TRBD1 | TRBV4-3 | CASSQSRDRGQETQYF | TGCGCCAGCAGCCAATCGAGGGACAGGGGGCAAGAGACCCAGTACTTC
TRBJ2-5 | NA | TRBD2 | TRBV5-4 | CASSLNLAGQETQYF | TGTGCCAGCAGCTTAAACCTAGCGGGGCAAGAGACCCAGTACTTC